The rows below give T cell receptor beta chains drawn from one sample of a study of OX40 agonist ivuxolimab in advanced cancers. The table came from immunoSEQ multiplex PCR; TCRdb's copy has only in-frame clones and leaves some out. Among about 86,000 clones, approximately 90% were seen once, and the ten largest hold over 1.2%. Material: CD4+ or CD8+ T cells sorted from blood, obtained in a trial of the OX40 agonist ivuxolimab. These receptors came from an adult with an advanced solid tumor such as melanoma, head and neck, liver or kidney cancer. Each CDR3 is given with its conserved first and last residue. D genes are given only for firm matches. Clone size is given for some rows only: seen once, a few or many times, or a class if the clone is expanded.

D gene: NA
CDR3 length: 14
V gene: TRBV28
J gene: TRBJ2-7
clone size: NA
CDR3 protein: CASSFQRISYEQYF
CDR3 DNA: TGTGCCAGCAGTTTTCAACGGATATCCTACGAGCAGTACTTC

D gene: TRBD2
CDR3 length: 15
V gene: TRBV5-1
J gene: TRBJ2-1
clone size: NA
CDR3 protein: CASSLGTSGINEQFF
CDR3 DNA: TGCGCCAGCAGCCTCGGGACTAGCGGGATCAATGAGCAGTTCTTC

D gene: NA
CDR3 length: 17
V gene: TRBV6-1
J gene: TRBJ2-5
clone size: NA
CDR3 protein: CASSEQTAKKTQETQYF
CDR3 DNA: TGTGCCAGCAGTGAACAGACTGCGAAAAAAACACAAGAGACCCAGTACTTC

D gene: NA
CDR3 length: 16
V gene: TRBV4-2
J gene: TRBJ2-5
clone size: NA
CDR3 protein: CASSHGRADSQETQYF
CDR3 DNA: TGTGCCAGCAGCCACGGACGGGCGGATAGCCAAGAGACCCAGTACTTC

D gene: NA
CDR3 length: 14
V gene: TRBV5-1
J gene: TRBJ1-2
clone size: NA
CDR3 protein: CASRQDSRIGGYTF
CDR3 DNA: TGCGCCAGCAGACAGGACAGCCGAATTGGTGGCTACACCTTC

D gene: NA
CDR3 length: 11
V gene: TRBV19
J gene: TRBJ2-1
clone size: NA
CDR3 protein: CASRDYNEQFF
CDR3 DNA: TGTGCCAGTCGGGACTACAATGAGCAGTTCTTC

D gene: NA
CDR3 length: 16
V gene: TRBV19
J gene: TRBJ1-2
clone size: NA
CDR3 protein: CASSTRRGANNYGYTF
CDR3 DNA: TGTGCCAGTAGCACGAGGCGAGGGGCCAATAACTATGGCTACACCTTC

D gene: NA
CDR3 length: 12
V gene: TRBV16
J gene: TRBJ1-2
clone size: once
CDR3 protein: CASSQRGDGYTF
CDR3 DNA: TGTGCCAGCAGCCAAAGGGGTGATGGCTACACCTTC

D gene: TRBD1
CDR3 length: 13
V gene: TRBV6-1
J gene: TRBJ1-4
clone size: NA
CDR3 protein: CASSAGTVEKLFF
CDR3 DNA: TGTGCCAGCAGTGCCGGGACAGTAGAAAAACTGTTTTTT

D gene: NA
CDR3 length: 14
V gene: TRBV28
J gene: TRBJ1-6
clone size: NA
CDR3 protein: CASSPGQGAPHLHF
CDR3 DNA: TGTGCCAGCAGCCCAGGACAAGGGGCTCCCCACCTCCACTTT

D gene: NA
CDR3 length: 15
V gene: TRBV5-4
J gene: TRBJ2-2
clone size: NA
CDR3 protein: CASSLGRTNTGELFF
CDR3 DNA: TGTGCCAGCAGCTTGGGGCGGACAAACACCGGGGAGCTGTTTTTT

D gene: NA
CDR3 length: 15
V gene: TRBV6-6
J gene: TRBJ1-3
clone size: NA
CDR3 protein: CASNLGDSSGNTIYF
CDR3 DNA: TGTGCCAGCAACCTTGGGGACTCCTCTGGAAACACCATATATTTT

D gene: NA
CDR3 length: 16
V gene: TRBV13
J gene: TRBJ2-7
clone size: once
CDR3 protein: CASSVYQDTVQKGQYF
CDR3 DNA: TGTGCCAGCAGCGTATACCAAGACACGGTACAGAAGGGGCAGTACTTC

D gene: NA
CDR3 length: 15
V gene: TRBV5-1
J gene: TRBJ1-2
clone size: NA
CDR3 protein: CASSLVGGPSYGYTF
CDR3 DNA: TGCGCCAGCAGCTTGGTGGGGGGGCCCTCCTATGGCTACACCTTC

D gene: TRBD2
CDR3 length: 14
V gene: TRBV5-1
J gene: TRBJ2-1
clone size: once
CDR3 protein: CASSFSGNYNEQFF
CDR3 DNA: TGCGCCAGCAGCTTTAGCGGGAATTACAATGAGCAGTTCTTC

D gene: TRBD2
CDR3 length: 18
V gene: TRBV18
J gene: TRBJ2-3
clone size: NA
CDR3 protein: CASSPVVIGLAGTDTQYF
CDR3 DNA: TGTGCCAGCTCACCCGTGGTCATAGGGCTAGCGGGGACAGATACGCAGTATTTT

D gene: NA
CDR3 length: 11
V gene: TRBV2
J gene: TRBJ2-1
clone size: NA
CDR3 protein: CASSGGFEQFF
CDR3 DNA: TGTGCCAGCAGTGGTGGGTTTGAGCAGTTCTTC

D gene: NA
CDR3 length: 13
V gene: TRBV6-5
J gene: TRBJ1-3
clone size: NA
CDR3 protein: CASSRRHGNTIYF
CDR3 DNA: TGTGCCAGCAGTAGGAGGCATGGAAACACCATATATTTT

D gene: TRBD1
CDR3 length: 13
V gene: TRBV29-1
J gene: TRBJ1-5
clone size: NA
CDR3 protein: CSVGQGGNQPQHF
CDR3 DNA: TGCAGCGTTGGACAGGGAGGCAATCAGCCCCAGCATTTT

D gene: NA
CDR3 length: 13
V gene: TRBV6-1
J gene: TRBJ1-1
clone size: once
CDR3 protein: CASRVIWNTEAFF
CDR3 DNA: TGTGCCAGCCGGGTCATATGGAACACTGAAGCTTTCTTT

D gene: NA
CDR3 length: 16
V gene: TRBV28
J gene: TRBJ2-5
clone size: NA
CDR3 protein: CASTTLPPGAGETQYF
CDR3 DNA: TGTGCCAGCACCACTTTACCCCCAGGGGCTGGAGAGACCCAGTACTTC

D gene: TRBD1
CDR3 length: 15
V gene: TRBV4-1
J gene: TRBJ1-5
clone size: NA
CDR3 protein: CASSLDREEGQPQHF
CDR3 DNA: TGCGCCAGCAGCCTGGACAGGGAGGAAGGTCAGCCCCAGCATTTT